This section outlines one T cell receptor (beta chain) sequence together with its context. The length of the CDR3 is 15 residues. The germline CDR1 and CDR2 sequences are SGHAT and FQNNGV. V dropped 1 base and J dropped 4 bases, with 13 bases sitting between them. These data belong to a study of T cell changes during pregnancy in multiple sclerosis. Assay used: immunoSEQ multiplex PCR; TCRdb lists only in-frame clones, some missing. Of about 38,000 clones detected, 90% to 95% appear once; the ten largest clones hold more than 0.3%. This TCR was recovered from a female donor in good health, enrolled as a control in a pregnancy study. V and J are TRBV11-2 and TRBJ2-5; TRBD2 is a possible D gene (7 bases). The material was CD4+ T cells from peripheral blood mononuclear cells, obtained in the third trimester of pregnancy. The CDR3 nucleotides read TGTGCCAGCAGCTTAGCCGGGGGGCAGGGAGAGACCCAGTACTTC. Protein product: CASSLAGGQGETQYF. Based on the CDR3 plus reference TRBV11-2 and TRBJ2-5, the full variable domain is EAGVAQSPRYKIIEKRQSVAFWCNPISGHATLYWYQQILGQGPKLLIQFQNNGVVDDSQLPKDRFSAERLKGVDSTLKIQPAKLEDSAVYLCASSLAGGQGETQYFGPGTRLLVL.